This T cell receptor beta chain was sequenced in a study of response to subunit inactivated influenza vaccine. General observations from the study: Each seasonal influenza vaccination, the authors suggested, recruits few new T cells.

TCRdb ran MiXCR on the RT-PCR reads and lists one entry per CDR3 protein. The table has 300,000 to 350,000 distinct CDR3 sequences, around a fifth seen once. This CDR3 is built from 13 residues. CDR1 is SGHTA and CDR2 is FQGNSA in the germline V gene. V shed 6 bases and J shed 6 bases, with 12 bases lying between them. This clonotype has just a few counts. Its target is not known. The specimen was PBMCs from blood, collected 21 months after vaccination. The rearrangement uses TRBV7-2 and TRBJ1-3; no firm D call. The sequence was collected from a man between 50 and 69 years old who received an inactivated influenza vaccine. The CDR3 sequence: CASRVGGENTIYF. The CDR3 DNA follows: TGTGCCAGCAGAGTTGGCGGGGAAAACACCATATATTTT.